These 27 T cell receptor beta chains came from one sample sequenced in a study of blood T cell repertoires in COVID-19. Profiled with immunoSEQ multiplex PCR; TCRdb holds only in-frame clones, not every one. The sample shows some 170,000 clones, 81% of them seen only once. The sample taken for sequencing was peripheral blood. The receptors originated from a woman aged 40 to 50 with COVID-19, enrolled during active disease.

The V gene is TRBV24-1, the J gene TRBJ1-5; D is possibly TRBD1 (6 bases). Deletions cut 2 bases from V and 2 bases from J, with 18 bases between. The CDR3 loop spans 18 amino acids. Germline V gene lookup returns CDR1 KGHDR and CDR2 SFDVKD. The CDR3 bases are TGTGCCACCAGTGATTCGGGGAGGGGGAAGGGGGGCAATCAGCCCCAGCATTTT. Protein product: CATSDSGRGKGGNQPQHF.

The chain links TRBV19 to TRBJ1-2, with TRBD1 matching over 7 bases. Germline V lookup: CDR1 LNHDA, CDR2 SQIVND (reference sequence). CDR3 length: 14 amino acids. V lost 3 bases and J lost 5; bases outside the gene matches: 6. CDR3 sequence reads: CASSMGTEIYGYTF. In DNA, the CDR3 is TGTGCCAGTAGTATGGGGACAGAGATATATGGCTACACCTTC.

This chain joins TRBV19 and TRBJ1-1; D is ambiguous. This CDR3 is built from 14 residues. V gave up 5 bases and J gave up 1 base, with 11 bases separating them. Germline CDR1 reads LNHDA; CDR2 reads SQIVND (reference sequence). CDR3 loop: CASSVRDQNTEAFF. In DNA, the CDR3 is TGTGCCAGTAGTGTCCGGGATCAGAACACTGAAGCTTTCTTT.

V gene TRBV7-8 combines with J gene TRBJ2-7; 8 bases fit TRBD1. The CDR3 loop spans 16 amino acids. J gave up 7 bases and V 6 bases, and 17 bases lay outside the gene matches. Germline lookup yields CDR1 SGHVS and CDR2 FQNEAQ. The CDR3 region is CASSSIAGGSLGEQYV. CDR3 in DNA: TGTGCCAGCAGTTCTATTGCAGGGGGCAGCCTGGGGGAGCAGTACGTC.

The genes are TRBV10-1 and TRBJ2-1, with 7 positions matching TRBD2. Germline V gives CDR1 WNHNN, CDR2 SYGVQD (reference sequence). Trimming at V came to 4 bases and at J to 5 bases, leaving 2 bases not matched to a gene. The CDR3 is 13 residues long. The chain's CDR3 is CASSVLADNEQFF. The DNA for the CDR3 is TGCGCCAGCAGTGTTCTAGCGGACAATGAGCAGTTCTTC.

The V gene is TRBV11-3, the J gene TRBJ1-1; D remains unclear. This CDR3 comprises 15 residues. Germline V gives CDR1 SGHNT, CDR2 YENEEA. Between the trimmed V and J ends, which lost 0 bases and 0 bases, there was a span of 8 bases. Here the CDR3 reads CASSLDGGMNTEAFF. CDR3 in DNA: TGTGCCAGCAGCTTAGATGGAGGGATGAACACTGAAGCTTTCTTT.

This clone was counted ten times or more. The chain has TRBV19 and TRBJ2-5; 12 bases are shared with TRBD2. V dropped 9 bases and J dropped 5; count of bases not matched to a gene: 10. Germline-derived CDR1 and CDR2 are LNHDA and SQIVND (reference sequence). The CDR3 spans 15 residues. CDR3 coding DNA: TGTGCCAGCACAACAGGGACTAGCGGGCGGGAGACCCAGTACTTC. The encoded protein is CASTTGTSGRETQYF. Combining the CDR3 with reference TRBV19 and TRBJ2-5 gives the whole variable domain DGGITQSPKYLFRKEGQNVTLSCEQNLNHDAMYWYRQDPGQGLRLIYYSQIVNDFQKGDIAEGYSVSREKKESFPLTVTSAQKNPTAFYLCASTTGTSGRETQYFGPGTRLLVL.

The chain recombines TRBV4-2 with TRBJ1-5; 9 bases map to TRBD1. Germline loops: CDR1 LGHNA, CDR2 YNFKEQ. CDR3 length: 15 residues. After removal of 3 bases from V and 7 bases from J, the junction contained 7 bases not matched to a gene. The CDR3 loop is CASSHQDRGEQPQHF. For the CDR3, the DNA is TGTGCCAGCAGCCACCAGGACAGGGGAGAGCAGCCCCAGCATTTT.

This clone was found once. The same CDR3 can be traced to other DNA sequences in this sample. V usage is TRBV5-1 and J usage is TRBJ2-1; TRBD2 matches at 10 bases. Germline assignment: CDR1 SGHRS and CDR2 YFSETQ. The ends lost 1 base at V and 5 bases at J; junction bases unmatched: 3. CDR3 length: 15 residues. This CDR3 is CASSLTSGTHNEQFF. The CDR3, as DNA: TGCGCCAGCAGCTTGACTAGCGGGACTCACAATGAGCAGTTCTTC.

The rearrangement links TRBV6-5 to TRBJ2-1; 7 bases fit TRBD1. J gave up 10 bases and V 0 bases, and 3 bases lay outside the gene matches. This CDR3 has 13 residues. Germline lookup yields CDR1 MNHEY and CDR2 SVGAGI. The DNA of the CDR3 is TGTGCCAGCAGTTACTCCCCAGGGGGAGAGCAGTTCTTC. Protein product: CASSYSPGGEQFF.

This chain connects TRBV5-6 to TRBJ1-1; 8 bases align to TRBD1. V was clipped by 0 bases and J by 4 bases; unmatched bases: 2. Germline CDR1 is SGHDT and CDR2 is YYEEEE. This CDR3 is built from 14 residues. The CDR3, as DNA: TGTGCCAGCAGCTTGGTCAGGGGGCGCACTGAAGCTTTCTTT. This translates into CASSLVRGRTEAFF.

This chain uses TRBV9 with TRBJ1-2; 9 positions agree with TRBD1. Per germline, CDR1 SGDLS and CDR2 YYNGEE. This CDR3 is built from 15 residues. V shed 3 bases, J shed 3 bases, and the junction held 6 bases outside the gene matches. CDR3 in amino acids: CASSEGTGLDYGYTF. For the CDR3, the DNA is TGTGCCAGCAGCGAGGGGACAGGGCTCGACTATGGCTACACCTTC.

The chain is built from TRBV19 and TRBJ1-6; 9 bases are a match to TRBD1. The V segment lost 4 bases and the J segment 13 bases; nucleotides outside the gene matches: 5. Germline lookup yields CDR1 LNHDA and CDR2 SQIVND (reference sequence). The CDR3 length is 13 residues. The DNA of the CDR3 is TGTGCCAGTAGTAACGACGACAGGGGGCCCCTCCACTTT. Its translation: CASSNDDRGPLHF.

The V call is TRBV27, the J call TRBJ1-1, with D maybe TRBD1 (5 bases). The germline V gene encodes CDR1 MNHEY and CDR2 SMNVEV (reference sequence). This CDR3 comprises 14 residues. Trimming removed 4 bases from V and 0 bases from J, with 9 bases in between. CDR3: CASSWGSLNTEAFF. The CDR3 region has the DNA TGTGCCAGCAGTTGGGGCAGCTTGAACACTGAAGCTTTCTTT.

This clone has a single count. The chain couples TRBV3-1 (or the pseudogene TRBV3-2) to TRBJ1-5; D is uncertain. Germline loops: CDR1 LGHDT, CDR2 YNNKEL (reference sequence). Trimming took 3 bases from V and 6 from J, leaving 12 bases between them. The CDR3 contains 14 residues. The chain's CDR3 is CASSQGGFGQPQHF. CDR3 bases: TGTGCCAGCAGCCAGGGAGGTTTTGGTCAGCCCCAGCATTTT.

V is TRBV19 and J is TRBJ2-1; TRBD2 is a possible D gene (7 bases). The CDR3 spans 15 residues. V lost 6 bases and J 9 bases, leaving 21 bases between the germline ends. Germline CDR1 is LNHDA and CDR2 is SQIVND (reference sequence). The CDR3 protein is CASSLGGGGVGEQFF. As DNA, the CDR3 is TGTGCCAGTAGCCTAGGGGGAGGGGGAGTGGGTGAGCAGTTCTTC. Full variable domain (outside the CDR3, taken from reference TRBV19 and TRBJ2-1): DGGITQSPKYLFRKEGQNVTLSCEQNLNHDAMYWYRQDPGQGLRLIYYSQIVNDFQKGDIAEGYSVSREKKESFPLTVTSAQKNPTAFYLCASSLGGGGVGEQFFGPGTRLTVL.

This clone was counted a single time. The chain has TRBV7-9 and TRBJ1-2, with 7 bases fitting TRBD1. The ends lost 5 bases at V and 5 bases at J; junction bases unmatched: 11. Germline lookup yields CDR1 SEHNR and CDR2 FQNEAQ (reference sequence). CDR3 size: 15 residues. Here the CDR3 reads CASSPIDRVIYGYTF. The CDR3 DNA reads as TGTGCCAGCAGCCCCATCGACAGGGTGATTTATGGCTACACCTTC. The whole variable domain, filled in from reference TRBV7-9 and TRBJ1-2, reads DTGVSQNPRHKITKRGQNVTFRCDPISEHNRLYWYRQTLGQGPEFLTYFQNEAQLEKSRLLSDRFSAERPKGSFSTLEIQRTEQGDSAMYLCASSPIDRVIYGYTFGSGTRLTVV.

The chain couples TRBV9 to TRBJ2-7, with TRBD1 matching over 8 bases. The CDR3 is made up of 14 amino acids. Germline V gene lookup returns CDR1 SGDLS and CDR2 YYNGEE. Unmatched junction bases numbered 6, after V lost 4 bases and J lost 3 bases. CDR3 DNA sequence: TGTGCCAGCAGCTTTTCGGACAGGGTCTACGAGCAGTACTTC. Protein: CASSFSDRVYEQYF.

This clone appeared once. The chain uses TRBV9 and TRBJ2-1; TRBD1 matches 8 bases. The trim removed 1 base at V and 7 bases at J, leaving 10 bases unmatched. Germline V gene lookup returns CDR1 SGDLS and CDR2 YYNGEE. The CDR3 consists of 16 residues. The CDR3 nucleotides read TGTGCCAGCAGCGTACAACCAGGGGGCGGTAAAAATGAGCAGTTCTTC. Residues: CASSVQPGGGKNEQFF.

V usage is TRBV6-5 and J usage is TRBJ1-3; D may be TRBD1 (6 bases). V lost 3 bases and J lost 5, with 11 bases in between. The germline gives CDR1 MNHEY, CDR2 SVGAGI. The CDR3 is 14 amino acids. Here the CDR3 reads CASSYSRDRNTIYF. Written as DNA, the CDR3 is TGTGCCAGCAGTTATTCCCGGGACAGAAACACCATATATTTT.

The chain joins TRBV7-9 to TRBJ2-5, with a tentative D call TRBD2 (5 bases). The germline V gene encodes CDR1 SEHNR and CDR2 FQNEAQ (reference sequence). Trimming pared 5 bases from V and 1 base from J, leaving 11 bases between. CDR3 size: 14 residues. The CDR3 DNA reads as TGTGCCAGCAGCAGGACTGTACCCCAAGAGACCCAGTACTTC. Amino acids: CASSRTVPQETQYF.

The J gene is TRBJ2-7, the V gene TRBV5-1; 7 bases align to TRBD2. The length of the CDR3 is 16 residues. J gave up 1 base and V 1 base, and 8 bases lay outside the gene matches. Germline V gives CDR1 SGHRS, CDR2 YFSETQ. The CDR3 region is CASSLKSTSESYEQYF. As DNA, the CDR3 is TGCGCCAGCAGCTTGAAATCCACTAGCGAGTCCTACGAGCAGTACTTC.

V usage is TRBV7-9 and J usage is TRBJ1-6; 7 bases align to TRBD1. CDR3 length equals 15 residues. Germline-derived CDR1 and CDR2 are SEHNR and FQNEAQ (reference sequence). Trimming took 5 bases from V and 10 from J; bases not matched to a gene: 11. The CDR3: CASSPTTGVASPLHF. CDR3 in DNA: TGTGCCAGCAGCCCAACAACAGGGGTAGCGTCACCCCTCCACTTT.

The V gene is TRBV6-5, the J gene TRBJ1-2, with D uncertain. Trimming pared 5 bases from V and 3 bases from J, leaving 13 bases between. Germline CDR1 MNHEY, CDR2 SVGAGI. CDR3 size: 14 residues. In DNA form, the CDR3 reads TGTGCCAGCAGTAGAGGGTGGTTGGACTATGGCTACACCTTC. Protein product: CASSRGWLDYGYTF.

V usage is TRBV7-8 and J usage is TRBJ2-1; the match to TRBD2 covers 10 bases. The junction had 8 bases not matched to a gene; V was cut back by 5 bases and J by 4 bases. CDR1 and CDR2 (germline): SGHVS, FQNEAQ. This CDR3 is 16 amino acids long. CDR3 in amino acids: CASSNPGTSVYNEQFF. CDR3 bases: TGTGCCAGCAGCAACCCCGGGACTAGCGTTTACAATGAGCAGTTCTTC.

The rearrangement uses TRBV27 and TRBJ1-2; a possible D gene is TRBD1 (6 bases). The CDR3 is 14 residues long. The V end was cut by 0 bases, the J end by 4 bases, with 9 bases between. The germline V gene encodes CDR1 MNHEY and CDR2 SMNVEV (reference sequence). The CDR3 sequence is CASSLSRDTYGYTF. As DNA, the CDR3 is TGTGCCAGCAGTTTATCAAGGGACACCTATGGCTACACCTTC.

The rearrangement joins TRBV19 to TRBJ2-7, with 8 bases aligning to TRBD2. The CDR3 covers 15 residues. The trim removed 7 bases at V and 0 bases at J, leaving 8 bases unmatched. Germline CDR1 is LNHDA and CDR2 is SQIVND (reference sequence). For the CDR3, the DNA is TGTGCCAGTACCCATAGGAGCGGGAGCTCCTACGAGCAGTACTTC. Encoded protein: CASTHRSGSSYEQYF.